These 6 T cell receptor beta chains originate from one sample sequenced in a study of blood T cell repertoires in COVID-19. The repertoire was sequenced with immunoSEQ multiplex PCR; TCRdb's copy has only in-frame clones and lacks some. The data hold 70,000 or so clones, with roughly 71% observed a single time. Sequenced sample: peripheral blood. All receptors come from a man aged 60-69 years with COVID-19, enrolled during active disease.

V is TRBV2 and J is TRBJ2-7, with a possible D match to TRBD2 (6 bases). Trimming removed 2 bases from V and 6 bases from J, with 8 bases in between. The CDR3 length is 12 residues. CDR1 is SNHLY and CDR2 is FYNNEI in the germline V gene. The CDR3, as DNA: TGTGCCAGCAGTGAACTCGGGAGCGAGCAGTACTTC. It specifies CASSELGSEQYF.

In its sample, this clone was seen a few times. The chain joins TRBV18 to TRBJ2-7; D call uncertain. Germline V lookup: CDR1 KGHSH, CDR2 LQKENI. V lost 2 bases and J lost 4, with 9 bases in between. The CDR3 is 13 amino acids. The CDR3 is CASSPSQEYEQYF. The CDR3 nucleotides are TGTGCCAGCTCACCAAGCCAGGAATACGAGCAGTACTTC.

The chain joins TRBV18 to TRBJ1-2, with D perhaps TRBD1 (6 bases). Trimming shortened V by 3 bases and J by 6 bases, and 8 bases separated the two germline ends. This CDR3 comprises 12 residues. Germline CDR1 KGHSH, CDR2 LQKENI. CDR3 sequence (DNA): TGTGCCAGCTCACCGACAGGCGATGGCTACACCTTC. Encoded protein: CASSPTGDGYTF.

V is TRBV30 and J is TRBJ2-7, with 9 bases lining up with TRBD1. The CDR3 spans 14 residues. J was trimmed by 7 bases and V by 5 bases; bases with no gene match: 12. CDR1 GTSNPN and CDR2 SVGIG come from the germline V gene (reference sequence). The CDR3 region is CAWRRRDRAGEQYF. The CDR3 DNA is TGTGCCTGGCGACGCCGGGACAGGGCTGGGGAGCAGTACTTC. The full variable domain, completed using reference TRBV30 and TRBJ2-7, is SQTIHQWPATLVQPVGSPLSLECTVEGTSNPNLYWYRQAAGRGLQLLFYSVGIGQISSEVPQNLSASRPQDRQFILSSKKLLLSDSGFYLCAWRRRDRAGEQYFGPGTRLTVT.

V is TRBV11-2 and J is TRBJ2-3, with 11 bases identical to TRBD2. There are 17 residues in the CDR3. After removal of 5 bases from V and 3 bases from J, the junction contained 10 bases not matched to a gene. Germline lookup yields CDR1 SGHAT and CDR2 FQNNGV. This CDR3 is CASSLGASGRSTDTQYF. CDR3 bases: TGTGCCAGCAGCCTAGGGGCTAGCGGGAGGAGTACAGATACGCAGTATTTT.

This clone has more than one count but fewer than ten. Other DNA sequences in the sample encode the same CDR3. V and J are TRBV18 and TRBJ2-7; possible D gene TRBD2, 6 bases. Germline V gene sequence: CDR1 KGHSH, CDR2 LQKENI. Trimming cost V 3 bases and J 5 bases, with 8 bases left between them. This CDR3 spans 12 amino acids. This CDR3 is CASSPSGDEQYF. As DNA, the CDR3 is TGTGCCAGCTCACCCTCGGGGGACGAGCAGTACTTC.